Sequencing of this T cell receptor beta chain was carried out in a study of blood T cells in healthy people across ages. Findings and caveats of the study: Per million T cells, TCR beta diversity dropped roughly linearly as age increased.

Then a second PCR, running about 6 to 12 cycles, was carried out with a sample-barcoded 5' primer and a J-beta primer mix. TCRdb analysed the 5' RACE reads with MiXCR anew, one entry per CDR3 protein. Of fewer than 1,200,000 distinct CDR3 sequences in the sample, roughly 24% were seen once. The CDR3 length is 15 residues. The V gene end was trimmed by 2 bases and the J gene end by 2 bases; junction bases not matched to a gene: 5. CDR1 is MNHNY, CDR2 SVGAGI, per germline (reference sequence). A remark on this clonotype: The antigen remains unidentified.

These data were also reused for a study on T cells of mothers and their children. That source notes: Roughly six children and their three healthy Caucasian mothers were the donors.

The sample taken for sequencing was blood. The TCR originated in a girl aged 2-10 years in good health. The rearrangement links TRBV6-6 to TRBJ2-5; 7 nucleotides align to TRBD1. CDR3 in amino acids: CASSYPQQGQETQYF. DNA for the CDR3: TGTGCCAGCAGTTACCCCCAACAGGGGCAAGAGACCCAGTACTTC.